Following are 15 T cell receptor beta chains from one sample sequenced in a study of beta chain features in type 1 diabetes. What was sequenced were expressed TCRB transcripts, since all of the isolated RNA had been reverse transcribed. Repertoires were generated with immunoSEQ multiplex PCR, while TCRdb's copy carries only in-frame clones and drops some. The sample has about 900,000 clones; about a sixth are singletons. The sample consisted of naive CD4+ T cells from blood. The receptor set was obtained from a woman under 30 in good health.

The chain is built from TRBV7-3 and TRBJ2-7; TRBD1 is a possible D gene (6 bases). V was pared by 5 bases and J by 6 bases, with 11 bases between. Looked up from germline, CDR1 is SGHTA and CDR2 is FQGTGA. This CDR3 comprises 12 residues. The CDR3 protein is CASSASGAEQYF. The CDR3 DNA follows: TGTGCCAGCAGCGCCTCAGGGGCCGAGCAGTACTTC.

This sequence joins TRBV7-9 and TRBJ2-5; D unclear. Germline-derived CDR1 and CDR2 are SEHNR and FQNEAQ (reference sequence). V was pared by 0 bases and J by 5 bases, with 16 bases between. The CDR3 spans 16 residues. CDR3 sequence reads: CASSLALRPSVETQYF. DNA for the CDR3: TGTGCCAGCAGCTTAGCGCTGAGACCCTCTGTGGAGACCCAGTACTTC.

This clone was observed a handful of times. The chain has TRBV5-1 and TRBJ2-5, with 11 bases identical to TRBD2. Germline CDR1 reads SGHRS; CDR2 reads YFSETQ. There are 15 residues in the CDR3. The trim removed 7 bases at V and 1 base at J, leaving 6 bases unmatched. Here the CDR3 reads CASRGTSGFQETQYF. CDR3 sequence (DNA): TGCGCCAGCCGCGGGACTAGCGGATTCCAAGAGACCCAGTACTTC.

This clone was seen a handful of times. The chain links TRBV14 to TRBJ1-1; D possibly corresponds to TRBD1 (5 bases). Trimming took 4 bases from V and 3 from J, leaving 9 bases between them. This CDR3 is 13 amino acids long. Per the germline V gene, CDR1 is SGHDN and CDR2 is FVKESK. The CDR3 nucleotides read TGTGCCAGCAGCCGGACATTCGACACTGAAGCTTTCTTT. It specifies CASSRTFDTEAFF.

This clone was observed a few times. The chain employs TRBV2 and TRBJ1-2; D is unresolved. The CDR3 totals 13 residues. Trimming took 4 bases from V and 8 from J, leaving 14 bases between them. In germline, CDR1 is SNHLY, CDR2 FYNNEI. CDR3 coding DNA: TGTGCCAGCAGTGCCCCCCGTATCGGGGGCTACACCTTC. This gives the protein CASSAPRIGGYTF.

The rearrangement uses TRBV2 and TRBJ2-1; 14 positions agree with TRBD2. With 6 bases clipped from V and 8 bases from J, the junction kept 6 bases outside the gene matches. CDR3 size: 15 residues. Germline V gene lookup returns CDR1 SNHLY and CDR2 FYNNEI. DNA of the CDR3: TGTGCCAGCAGCGTGGGACTAGCGGGAGTTGATGAGCAGTTCTTC. This translates into CASSVGLAGVDEQFF.

This clone was detected only a few times. The chain has TRBV10-3 and TRBJ1-1, with D perhaps TRBD1 (5 bases). CDR3 length equals 14 residues. Between the trimmed V and J ends, which lost 4 bases and 3 bases, there was a span of 12 bases. Germline lookup yields CDR1 ENHRY and CDR2 SYGVKD. The CDR3, as DNA: TGTGCCATCAGTGCCAGGGTCGGGGACACTGAAGCTTTCTTT. Translated: CAISARVGDTEAFF.

CDR3 nucleotides: TGTGCCAGCAGCCAGCTGGGACTAGCGGGAGACAACGAGCAGTACTTC. It codes for CASSQLGLAGDNEQYF. The V gene is TRBV4-2, the J gene TRBJ2-7, with TRBD2 matching over 14 bases. There are 16 residues in the CDR3. Germline assignment: CDR1 LGHNA and CDR2 YNFKEQ. The ends lost 3 bases at V and 5 bases at J; junction bases unmatched: 6.

The rearrangement links TRBV7-6 to TRBJ2-2; D is unresolved. In germline, CDR1 is SGHVS, CDR2 FNYEAQ. The V and J ends lost 5 bases and 4 bases respectively, with 11 bases between them. This CDR3 is built from 14 residues. CDR3 loop: CASSLDVGTGELFF. Here the CDR3 DNA reads TGTGCCAGCAGCCTCGATGTGGGCACCGGGGAGCTGTTTTTT.

The chain is built from TRBV28 and TRBJ2-1; no clear D gene. The V end lost 3 bases, the J end lost 8 bases, and 5 bases lay between the germline ends. This CDR3 region has 11 residues. Germline V gene lookup returns CDR1 MDHEN and CDR2 SYDVKM. The CDR3 DNA reads TGTGCCAGCAGTTTGGTCCATGAGCAGTTCTTC. Its protein product is CASSLVHEQFF.

This clone was seen a few times. The CDR3 loop is CASSIRRTGGLETQYF. Written as DNA, the CDR3 is TGTGCCAGCAGTATACGGAGGACAGGGGGCTTAGAGACCCAGTACTTC. The rearrangement links TRBV27 to TRBJ2-5; 11 nucleotides agree with TRBD1. The CDR3 sequence is 16 residues long. The ends lost 5 bases at V and 4 bases at J; junction bases unmatched: 9. Germline V gene sequence: CDR1 MNHEY, CDR2 SMNVEV (reference sequence).

This clone was counted only a few times. CDR3 region: CASSPSPSTDTQYF. The DNA for the CDR3 is TGTGCCAGCAGCCCGAGTCCTAGCACAGATACGCAGTATTTT. This sequence joins TRBV7-6 and TRBJ2-3, with unresolved D. Between the trimmed V and J ends, which lost 5 bases and 0 bases, there was a span of 9 bases. The germline V gene has CDR1 SGHVS and CDR2 FNYEAQ. This CDR3 contains 14 residues.

This clone was seen more than once but under ten times. V and J are TRBV28 and TRBJ2-5; 11 bases are shared with TRBD2. Germline CDR1 is MDHEN and CDR2 is SYDVKM. The CDR3 runs to 16 residues. V was clipped by 0 bases and J by 3 bases; unmatched bases: 3. The CDR3 DNA is TGTGCCAGCAGTTTATGGCTAGCGGGAGGTGAAGAGACCCAGTACTTC. Its protein is CASSLWLAGGEETQYF.

Remarks on this clone: Other nucleotide sequences from this sample produce the same CDR3. This chain uses TRBV29-1 with TRBJ2-2; maybe TRBD2 (6 bases). Trimming pared 7 bases from V and 5 bases from J, leaving 11 bases between. CDR1 and CDR2 from the germline V gene are SQVTM and ANQGSEA. The length of the CDR3 is 12 residues. CDR3 amino acids: CSASRGTGELFF. CDR3 sequence (DNA): TGCAGCGCTTCCCGGGGGACCGGGGAGCTGTTTTTT.

Turning to this clone: Other DNA sequences of this sample code for an identical CDR3. The chain has TRBV28 and TRBJ1-2; D gene unclear. CDR1 and CDR2 from the germline V gene are MDHEN and SYDVKM. V was clipped by 2 bases and J by 4 bases, with 5 bases between them. The CDR3 is made up of 12 amino acids. This CDR3 is CASSLGAYGYTF. The CDR3 DNA sequence: TGTGCCAGCAGTTTAGGTGCCTATGGCTACACCTTC.